This T cell receptor beta chain was captured in a study of shared T cell receptors in the human thymus. Profiled with immunoSEQ multiplex PCR; TCRdb holds only in-frame clones, not every one. Among about 400,000 clones listed, 85% to 95% were seen once. V dropped 5 bases and J dropped 6 bases, with 8 bases sitting between them. The CDR3 is 11 amino acids. Germline assignment: CDR1 MNHEY and CDR2 SMNVEV (reference sequence). The sample was thymocytes. This chain uses TRBV27 with TRBJ2-7, with D unclear. The sequence came from a human donor. Written as DNA, the CDR3 is TGTGCCAGCAGTAGCAATTTCGAGCAGTACTTC. Its translation: CASSSNFEQYF.